One T cell receptor beta chain is described in this entry. Antigen unknown. Given a much more abundant clone one base away, this may be a read error. The data are from a study of regulatory T cells in long-lasting Graves disease. Study at large: By definition, persistent Graves' disease involved antithyroid drugs for over 5 years alongside positive TSH receptor antibodies. Study-wide points: Persistent Graves' cases showed lower TCR diversity than newly diagnosed cases.

Building of the TCR beta libraries involved iRepertoire HTBI primers and Arm-PCR of CDR3 regions. Original processing notes: Across the samples, identification revealed 55 to 75 TRBV and 15 or so TRBJ segments. TCRdb independently ran MiXCR on the multiplex PCR reads; one entry per CDR3 protein. TCRdb's processing, not the authors' own work, is the source of the V and J calls. The data contain a few hundred thousand distinct CDR3 sequences, 20% to 25% of them seen just once; the ten biggest clones take up approximately 53%. This CDR3 is built from 16 residues. Trimming took 2 bases from V and 8 from J, leaving 16 bases between them. CDR1 SGHTA and CDR2 FQGNSA come from the germline V gene. The time point denotes: persistent/refractory GD, antithyroid drugs over 5 years with positive TRAb. TCR sequences were obtained from RNA taken from PBMCs. Diagnosis followed American Thyroid Association guidelines for Graves' disease.

The rearrangement links TRBV7-2 to TRBJ1-6; TRBD1 is a possible D gene (6 bases). The sample in question was peripheral blood mononuclear cells (PBMCs), obtained when the disease was refractory, from a patient treated with antithyroid drugs. The TCR sequence derives from a female donor with Graves disease. This CDR3 reads CASSLRGGGTDSPLHF. The CDR3 DNA sequence: TGTGCCAGCAGCTTAAGAGGGGGGGGGACGGATTCACCCCTCCACTTT.